This T cell receptor beta chain stems from a study of PD-L1 blockade in urothelial cancer. Generated by immunoSEQ multiplex PCR, the TCRdb table keeps only in-frame clones and is missing some. Here the sample spans about 36,000 clones, 84% being singletons. Described time point: peripheral blood 6 weeks after treatment start. Trimming removed 10 bases at V and 3 bases at J, with 18 bases between. From germline, CDR1 is SNHLY and CDR2 FYNNEI. This CDR3 has 14 residues. The receptor was derived from a man aged 40-49 years with urothelial cancer. The sequences come from PBMCs, collected around atezolizumab (anti-PD-L1) treatment. The chain carries TRBV2 and TRBJ1-1; TRBD1 might be the D (6 bases). The CDR3 region has the DNA TGTGCCACCCAGAGGGGGTTAAGAGACACTGAAGCTTTCTTT. Translated: CATQRGLRDTEAFF.